Listed below are T cell receptor beta chains from one sample, sequenced in a study of cytomegalovirus exposure and HLA in healthy donors. Data came from immunoSEQ multiplex PCR; TCRdb stores just in-frame clones and leaves some out. The data contain more than 150,000 clones, approximately 84% of them singletons. Sequenced input: PBMCs. The receptors were gathered from a middle-aged man in good health and CMV-seronegative. Both conserved end residues are part of each CDR3. A D gene is named only where the DNA matches it firmly. Part of the rows lack a size; the others show once, few, many or a class for expanded clones.

J gene: TRBJ1-2; clone size: .; D gene: .; CDR3 length: 16; V gene: TRBV10-3; CDR3 DNA: TGTGCCATCAGTGAGTCCCCGCCGGGAAACAACTATGGCTACACCTTC; CDR3 protein: CAISESPPGNNYGYTF
J gene: TRBJ2-4; clone size: .; D gene: .; CDR3 length: 11; V gene: TRBV29-1; CDR3 DNA: TGCAGCGTTGAAGCCAGGGACATTCAGTACTTC; CDR3 protein: CSVEARDIQYF
J gene: TRBJ1-4; clone size: .; D gene: .; CDR3 length: 13; V gene: TRBV5-1; CDR3 DNA: TGCGCCAGCAGCTTAGGGGATTATGAAAAACTGTTTTTT; CDR3 protein: CASSLGDYEKLFF
J gene: TRBJ2-7; clone size: .; D gene: TRBD1; CDR3 length: 12; V gene: TRBV29-1; CDR3 DNA: TGCAGCGTTGGGGACAGGGGATACGAGCAGTACTTC; CDR3 protein: CSVGDRGYEQYF
J gene: TRBJ1-1; clone size: .; D gene: TRBD1; CDR3 length: 14; V gene: TRBV2; CDR3 DNA: TGTGCCAGCAGTGAAGTACCCGGGACAGGGGGGACTTTCTTT; CDR3 protein: CASSEVPGTGGTFF
J gene: TRBJ2-5; clone size: .; D gene: TRBD2; CDR3 length: 16; V gene: TRBV30; CDR3 DNA: TGTGCCTGGACAACTAGCGGGGGCATCGAGGGGGAGACCCAGTACTTC; CDR3 protein: CAWTTSGGIEGETQYF
J gene: TRBJ1-1; clone size: few; D gene: .; CDR3 length: 16; V gene: TRBV29-1; CDR3 DNA: TGCAGCGTCACAGGATTAACAGGCGGTTCGAACACTGAAGCTTTCTTT; CDR3 protein: CSVTGLTGGSNTEAFF
J gene: TRBJ2-7; clone size: .; D gene: TRBD1; CDR3 length: 14; V gene: TRBV10-1; CDR3 DNA: TGCGCCAGCAGTGAAAGTCAGGGGGCCCACGAGCAGTACTTC; CDR3 protein: CASSESQGAHEQYF
J gene: TRBJ2-7; clone size: few; D gene: .; CDR3 length: 12; V gene: TRBV7-9; CDR3 DNA: TGTTCCAGCAGCGCACAGGGCTACGAGCAGTACTTC; CDR3 protein: CSSSAQGYEQYF
J gene: TRBJ2-2; clone size: .; D gene: .; CDR3 length: 14; V gene: TRBV4-1; CDR3 DNA: TGCGCCAGCAGCCCCACAGGATACACCGGGGAGCTGTTTTTT; CDR3 protein: CASSPTGYTGELFF
J gene: TRBJ1-1; clone size: few; D gene: .; CDR3 length: 11; V gene: TRBV6-5; CDR3 DNA: TGTGCCAGCACCCACGGGACTGAAGCTTTCTTT; CDR3 protein: CASTHGTEAFF
J gene: TRBJ1-1; clone size: .; D gene: .; CDR3 length: 13; V gene: TRBV11-3; CDR3 DNA: TGTGCCAGCAGCGCGGCAGTGAACACTGAAGCTTTCTTT; CDR3 protein: CASSAAVNTEAFF
J gene: TRBJ1-1; clone size: few; D gene: TRBD1; CDR3 length: 14; V gene: TRBV6-5; CDR3 DNA: TGTGCCAGCAGTACCGGGACAGGGGGCCCTGAAGCTTTCTTT; CDR3 protein: CASSTGTGGPEAFF
J gene: TRBJ2-3; clone size: once; D gene: TRBD1; CDR3 length: 15; V gene: TRBV7-3; CDR3 DNA: TGTGCCAGCAGCCCGGGGACAGGCGGGGCAGGTACGCAGTATTTT; CDR3 protein: CASSPGTGGAGTQYF
J gene: TRBJ2-5; clone size: .; D gene: TRBD1; CDR3 length: 14; V gene: TRBV19; CDR3 DNA: TGTGCCAGTAGTCCACAGGGGTTACGGGAGACCCAGTACTTC; CDR3 protein: CASSPQGLRETQYF
J gene: TRBJ2-6; clone size: .; D gene: TRBD2; CDR3 length: 14; V gene: TRBV5-4; CDR3 DNA: TGTGCCGCGGGGGGGGTGGCTGGGGCCAACGTCCTGACTTTC; CDR3 protein: CAAGGVAGANVLTF
J gene: TRBJ1-1; clone size: few; D gene: TRBD1; CDR3 length: 14; V gene: TRBV7-2; CDR3 DNA: TGTGCCAGCAGCATCGGGACAGGGGGCACTGAAGCTTTCTTT; CDR3 protein: CASSIGTGGTEAFF
J gene: TRBJ1-3; clone size: .; D gene: .; CDR3 length: 14; V gene: TRBV19; CDR3 DNA: TGTGCCAGTAAATATACAGATGCTGGAAACACCATATATTTT; CDR3 protein: CASKYTDAGNTIYF
J gene: TRBJ1-2; clone size: .; D gene: .; CDR3 length: 16; V gene: TRBV4-1; CDR3 DNA: TGCGCCAGCAGCCAAGACCAAGCCTCAGGGGTGTGGGGCTACACCTTC; CDR3 protein: CASSQDQASGVWGYTF
J gene: TRBJ2-7; clone size: .; D gene: .; CDR3 length: 14; V gene: TRBV4-1; CDR3 DNA: TGCGCCAGCAGCCGCACCGGGTCCCGCTACGAGCAGTACTTC; CDR3 protein: CASSRTGSRYEQYF
J gene: TRBJ2-7; clone size: .; D gene: .; CDR3 length: 14; V gene: TRBV5-5; CDR3 DNA: TGTGCCAGCACCCTGACAGGAAGGGCCGGGGAGCAGTACTTC; CDR3 protein: CASTLTGRAGEQYF
J gene: TRBJ2-4; clone size: .; D gene: TRBD1; CDR3 length: 15; V gene: TRBV25-1; CDR3 DNA: TGTGCCAGCAGTTCCGCCCTTCCAGGGGGAAACATTCAGTACTTC; CDR3 protein: CASSSALPGGNIQYF
J gene: TRBJ2-7; clone size: .; D gene: TRBD1; CDR3 length: 14; V gene: TRBV9; CDR3 DNA: TGTGCCAGCAGCATTGGGGACAGTTTTTACGAGCAGTACTTC; CDR3 protein: CASSIGDSFYEQYF
J gene: TRBJ1-1; clone size: .; D gene: .; CDR3 length: 16; V gene: TRBV5-1; CDR3 DNA: TGCGCCAGCAGTCCCGAGAGAGGGGCCGGGAGGACTGAAGCTTTCTTT; CDR3 protein: CASSPERGAGRTEAFF
J gene: TRBJ1-1; clone size: .; D gene: .; CDR3 length: 13; V gene: TRBV7-6; CDR3 DNA: TGTGCCAGCAGCTCACGGAGGAACACTGAAGCTTTCTTT; CDR3 protein: CASSSRRNTEAFF
J gene: TRBJ2-7; clone size: .; D gene: .; CDR3 length: 14; V gene: TRBV27; CDR3 DNA: TGTGCCAGCAGGAGGGCAGGGGTTGCGACCGAGCAGTACTTC; CDR3 protein: CASRRAGVATEQYF
J gene: TRBJ2-1; clone size: once; D gene: .; CDR3 length: 16; V gene: TRBV7-8; CDR3 DNA: TGTGCCAGCAGCTGGAACGCGGGGTACTCCTACAATGAGCAGTTCTTC; CDR3 protein: CASSWNAGYSYNEQFF
J gene: TRBJ1-2; clone size: .; D gene: TRBD1; CDR3 length: 18; V gene: TRBV2; CDR3 DNA: TGTGCCAGCAGGCGGTCCGGGACAGGCTCACTATACGGCTATGGCTACACCTTC; CDR3 protein: CASRRSGTGSLYGYGYTF
J gene: TRBJ1-2; clone size: .; D gene: .; CDR3 length: 17; V gene: TRBV5-1; CDR3 DNA: TGCGCCAGCAGCTTCGGCACAGGCTTTGGGTCTAACTATGGCTACACCTTC; CDR3 protein: CASSFGTGFGSNYGYTF
J gene: TRBJ1-3; clone size: few; D gene: TRBD1; CDR3 length: 15; V gene: TRBV4-3; CDR3 DNA: TGCGCCAGCAGCCAAGGGACAGGGACTGGAAACACCATATATTTT; CDR3 protein: CASSQGTGTGNTIYF
J gene: TRBJ1-5; clone size: .; D gene: .; CDR3 length: 16; V gene: TRBV19; CDR3 DNA: TGTGCCAGTAGTAAGGGGTGGGGGCTCGGCAATCAGCCCCAGCATTTT; CDR3 protein: CASSKGWGLGNQPQHF
J gene: TRBJ2-7; clone size: .; D gene: .; CDR3 length: 13; V gene: TRBV21-1; CDR3 DNA: TGTGCCAGCAGTCAGGGTTTCTCCTACGAGCAGTACTTC; CDR3 protein: CASSQGFSYEQYF
J gene: TRBJ2-7; clone size: once; D gene: TRBD2; CDR3 length: 14; V gene: TRBV30; CDR3 DNA: TGTGCCCGGAGCGCAGCGGGGGGCCTAGTTGAGCAGTACTTC; CDR3 protein: CARSAAGGLVEQYF
J gene: TRBJ1-1; clone size: .; D gene: .; CDR3 length: 12; V gene: TRBV6-4; CDR3 DNA: TGTGCCAGGACGAGCTTCAGGGGTGAAGCTTTCTTT; CDR3 protein: CARTSFRGEAFF
J gene: TRBJ1-5; clone size: .; D gene: .; CDR3 length: 14; V gene: TRBV27; CDR3 DNA: TGTGCCAGCAGTTTGACGAGGAGCAATCAGCCCCAGCATTTT; CDR3 protein: CASSLTRSNQPQHF
J gene: TRBJ2-6; clone size: .; D gene: TRBD1; CDR3 length: 18; V gene: TRBV7-9; CDR3 DNA: TGTTCCAGCAGCCCCCGTGGGACAGGGTTTTTGGGGGCCAACGTCCTGACTTTC; CDR3 protein: CSSSPRGTGFLGANVLTF
J gene: TRBJ2-7; clone size: .; D gene: .; CDR3 length: 14; V gene: TRBV4-1; CDR3 DNA: TGCGCCAGCAGCCCACAGGGTCCTAGTTACGAGCAGTACTTC; CDR3 protein: CASSPQGPSYEQYF
J gene: TRBJ1-6; clone size: .; D gene: TRBD1; CDR3 length: 15; V gene: TRBV18; CDR3 DNA: TGTGCCAGCTCCCGCGGGACAGCGGATAATTCACCCCTCCACTTT; CDR3 protein: CASSRGTADNSPLHF
J gene: TRBJ2-6; clone size: .; D gene: TRBD1; CDR3 length: 14; V gene: TRBV10-3; CDR3 DNA: TGTGCCATCAGGACAGGGCCTGGGGCCAACGTCCTGACTTTC; CDR3 protein: CAIRTGPGANVLTF
J gene: TRBJ1-4; clone size: once; D gene: .; CDR3 length: 15; V gene: TRBV4-1; CDR3 DNA: TGCGCCAGCAGCCCTACGGTTTCGGCTAATGAAAAACTGTTTTTT; CDR3 protein: CASSPTVSANEKLFF
J gene: TRBJ2-7; clone size: .; D gene: TRBD1; CDR3 length: 14; V gene: TRBV9; CDR3 DNA: TGTGCCAGCAGCGGCCGGGACAGCTCCTACGAGCAGTACTTC; CDR3 protein: CASSGRDSSYEQYF
J gene: TRBJ1-2; clone size: .; D gene: TRBD1; CDR3 length: 16; V gene: TRBV4-3; CDR3 DNA: TGCGCCAGCAGCCAAGATGGGGGGACAGGGGTCCATGGCTACACCTTC; CDR3 protein: CASSQDGGTGVHGYTF
J gene: TRBJ1-2; clone size: .; D gene: TRBD1; CDR3 length: 18; V gene: TRBV19; CDR3 DNA: TGTGCCAGTAGTATAATCCTCCCGACCGGGACAGGGAGGTATGGCTACACCTTC; CDR3 protein: CASSIILPTGTGRYGYTF
J gene: TRBJ1-6; clone size: .; D gene: TRBD1; CDR3 length: 17; V gene: TRBV5-6; CDR3 DNA: TGTGCCAGCAGCCAGGAGAGGGACAGATATCATAATTCACCCCTCCACTTT; CDR3 protein: CASSQERDRYHNSPLHF
J gene: TRBJ2-3; clone size: few; D gene: TRBD1; CDR3 length: 15; V gene: TRBV7-7; CDR3 DNA: TGTGCCAGCAGCTCAGGACAGGGGGATGGAGATACGCAGTATTTT; CDR3 protein: CASSSGQGDGDTQYF